A few counts support the clone carrying this T cell receptor (beta chain). As yet, its antigen is unknown. As for time point: patch test 3, about 24 weeks after DPC sensitization. Treatment here: therapeutic diphenylcyclopropenone sensitization with weekly scalp DPC. The data are from a study of human T cells and chemical hapten exposure. Study at large: During the roughly 24-week study period, patients had diphenylcyclopropenone applied to the scalp every week. Whole-study findings and limits: TCRs above 1 in 1000 frequency did not change with DPC sensitization.

Germline assignment: CDR1 LNHNV and CDR2 YYDKDF (reference sequence). V lost 5 bases to trimming and J lost 0 bases, with 11 bases between them. The CDR3 is 15 amino acids. TCRdb ran MiXCR on the RACE reads and lists one entry per CDR3 protein. The sample consists of 190,000 or so distinct CDR3 sequences, around a quarter of them appearing once. This chain uses TRBV15 with TRBJ2-1; D might be TRBD2 (6 bases). This TCR was recovered from a woman between 40 and 50 years old with alopecia areata. Some clones in this sample may be carry-over from other donors' samples. Sample: whole blood, taken in connection with sensitization to the hapten diphenylcyclopropenone (DPC). The CDR3 DNA is TGTGCCACCAGCCAGGACGGGAGCTCCTACAATGAGCAGTTCTTC. Translation: CATSQDGSSYNEQFF.